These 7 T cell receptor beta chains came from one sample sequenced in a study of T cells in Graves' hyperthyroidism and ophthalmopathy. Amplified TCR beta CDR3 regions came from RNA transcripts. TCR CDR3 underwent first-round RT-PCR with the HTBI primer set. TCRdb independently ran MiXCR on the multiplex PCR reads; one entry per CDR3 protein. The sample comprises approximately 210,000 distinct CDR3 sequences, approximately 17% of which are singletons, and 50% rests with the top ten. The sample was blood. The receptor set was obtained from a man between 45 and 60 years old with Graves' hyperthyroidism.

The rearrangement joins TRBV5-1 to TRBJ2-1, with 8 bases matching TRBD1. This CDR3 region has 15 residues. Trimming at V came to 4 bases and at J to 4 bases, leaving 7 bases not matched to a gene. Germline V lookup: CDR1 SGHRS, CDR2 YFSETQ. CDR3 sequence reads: CASSQPGQVYNEQFF. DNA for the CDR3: TGCGCCAGCAGCCAGCCGGGACAGGTGTACAATGAGCAGTTCTTC.

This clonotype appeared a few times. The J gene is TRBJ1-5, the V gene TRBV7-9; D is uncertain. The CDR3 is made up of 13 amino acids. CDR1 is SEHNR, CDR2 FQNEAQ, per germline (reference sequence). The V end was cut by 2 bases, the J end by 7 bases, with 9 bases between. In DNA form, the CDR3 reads TGTGCCAGCAGCTTAAGTGAAGGGCAGCCCCAGCATTTT. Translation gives CASSLSEGQPQHF.

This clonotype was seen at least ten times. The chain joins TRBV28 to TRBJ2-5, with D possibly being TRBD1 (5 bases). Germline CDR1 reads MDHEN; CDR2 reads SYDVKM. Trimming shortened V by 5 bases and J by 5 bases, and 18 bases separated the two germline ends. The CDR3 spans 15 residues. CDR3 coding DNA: TGTGCCAGCAGTATCCCCCCCCTGGGGCGGGAGACCCAGTACTTC. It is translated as CASSIPPLGRETQYF.

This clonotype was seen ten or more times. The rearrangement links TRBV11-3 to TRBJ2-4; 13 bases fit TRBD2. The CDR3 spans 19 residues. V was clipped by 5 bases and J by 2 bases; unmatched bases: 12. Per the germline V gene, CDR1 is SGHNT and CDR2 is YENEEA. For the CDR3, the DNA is TGTGCCAGCAGCCCGGTCACTAGCGGGAGGGCGGGAACCAAAAACATTCAGTACTTC. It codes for CASSPVTSGRAGTKNIQYF.

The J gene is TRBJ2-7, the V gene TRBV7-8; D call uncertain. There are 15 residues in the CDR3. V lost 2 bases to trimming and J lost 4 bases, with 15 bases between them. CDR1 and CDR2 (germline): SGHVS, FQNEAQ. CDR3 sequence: CASSLRLAILYEQYF. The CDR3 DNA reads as TGTGCCAGCAGCTTAAGACTCGCGATTCTTTACGAGCAGTACTTC. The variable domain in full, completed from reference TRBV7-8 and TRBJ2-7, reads GAGVSQSPRYKVAKRGQDVALRCDPISGHVSLFWYQQALGQGPEFLTYFQNEAQLDKSGLPSDRFFAERPEGSVSTLKIQRTQQEDSAVYLCASSLRLAILYEQYFGPGTRLTVT.

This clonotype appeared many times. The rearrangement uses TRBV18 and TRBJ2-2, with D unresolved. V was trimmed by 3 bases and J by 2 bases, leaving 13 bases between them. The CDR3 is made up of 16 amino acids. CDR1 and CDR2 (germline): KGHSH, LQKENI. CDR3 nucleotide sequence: TGTGCCAGCTCACCCCCCGGACCGAGAAACACCGGGGAGCTGTTTTTT. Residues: CASSPPGPRNTGELFF.

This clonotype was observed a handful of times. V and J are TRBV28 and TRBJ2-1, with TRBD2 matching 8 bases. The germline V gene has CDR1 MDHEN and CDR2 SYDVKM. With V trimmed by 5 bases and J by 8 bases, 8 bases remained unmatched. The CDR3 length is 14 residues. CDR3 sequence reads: CASSSGRTGYEQFF. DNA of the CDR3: TGTGCCAGCAGTAGCGGGAGAACTGGATATGAGCAGTTCTTC. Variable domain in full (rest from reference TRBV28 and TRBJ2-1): DVKVTQSSRYLVKRTGEKVFLECVQDMDHENMFWYRQDPGLGLRLIYFSYDVKMKEKGDIPEGYSVSREKKERFSLILESASTNQTSMYLCASSSGRTGYEQFFGPGTRLTVL.